The 9 T cell receptor beta chains reported below all come from one sample, sequenced in a study of regulatory T cells in long-lasting Graves disease. Documented time point: newly diagnosed GD, antithyroid drugs for less than 3 months. PBMC-derived RNA was used for the TCR library. Both iRepertoire HTBI primers and Arm-PCR of CDR3 regions were used to build the TCR beta libraries. TCRdb ran MiXCR on the multiplex PCR reads and lists one entry per CDR3 protein. In the table there are about 440,000 distinct CDR3 sequences, about 15% of which are singletons. The data were also submitted as part of a second study, on T cells in Graves' hyperthyroidism and ophthalmopathy.

This specimen was peripheral blood mononuclear cells (PBMCs), taken at new diagnosis, from a patient treated with antithyroid drugs. These receptors came from a woman aged 25 to 45 with Graves disease.

The sample holds many counts of this clonotype. The chain links TRBV9 to TRBJ2-7; tentative D call: TRBD2 (6 bases). Germline V gives CDR1 SGDLS, CDR2 YYNGEE. The V gene lost 0 bases and the J gene lost 3 bases, with 13 bases spanning the gap. The CDR3 runs 15 residues. CDR3: CASSVALAESYEQYF. CDR3 sequence (DNA): TGTGCCAGCAGCGTAGCATTAGCGGAAAGCTACGAGCAGTACTTC.

V and J are TRBV20-1 and TRBJ2-1; 9 bases align to TRBD2. The junction had 17 bases not matched to a gene; V was cut back by 3 bases and J by 5 bases. CDR1 DFQATT and CDR2 SNEGSKA come from the germline V gene (reference sequence). This CDR3 spans 18 amino acids. The CDR3 nucleotides read TGCAGTGCTAGCGGTCACCTCTTAGCGGGAGAGGGCAACAATGAGCAGTTCTTC. It specifies CSASGHLLAGEGNNEQFF.

The chain has TRBV11-2 and TRBJ2-2; the match to TRBD2 covers 12 bases. The trim removed 0 bases at V and 6 bases at J, leaving 8 bases unmatched. CDR3 length equals 18 residues. Germline V gene sequence: CDR1 SGHAT, CDR2 FQNNGV. CDR3 DNA: TGTGCCAGCAGCTTAGAAAGTCGACTAGCGGGAGTATCCGGGGAGCTGTTTTTT. This encodes CASSLESRLAGVSGELFF.

This clonotype showed up just a few times. The rearrangement uses TRBV28 and TRBJ1-5; a weak D match, TRBD1 (6 bases). The CDR3 has 15 residues. Per germline, CDR1 MDHEN and CDR2 SYDVKM. Trimming took 3 bases from V and 3 from J, leaving 12 bases between them. CDR3 region: CASSFEGGINQPQHF. CDR3 nucleotide sequence: TGTGCCAGCAGTTTCGAGGGGGGGATCAATCAGCCCCAGCATTTT. Complete variable domain (other parts from reference TRBV28 and TRBJ1-5): DVKVTQSSRYLVKRTGEKVFLECVQDMDHENMFWYRQDPGLGLRLIYFSYDVKMKEKGDIPEGYSVSREKKERFSLILESASTNQTSMYLCASSFEGGINQPQHFGDGTRLSIL.

Worth noting for this clonotype: This clone may be a read error of a much larger clone one base away. J is TRBJ1-1 and V is TRBV2; tentatively, D is TRBD1 (6 bases). The germline V gene encodes CDR1 SNHLY and CDR2 FYNNEI. The length of the CDR3 is 13 residues. CDR3 DNA sequence: TGTGCCAGCAGTCCTTACGGGGACACTGAAACTTTCTTT. This codes for CASSPYGDTETFF.

The chain employs TRBV2 and TRBJ2-1; 12 bases align to TRBD2. Germline assignment: CDR1 SNHLY and CDR2 FYNNEI. V gave up 5 bases and J gave up 13 bases; unmatched junction bases: 9. The CDR3 runs 14 residues. This CDR3 is CASSYGLAGTLQFF. For the CDR3, the DNA is TGTGCCAGCAGTTATGGACTAGCGGGGACTCTACAGTTCTTC.

In this sample, this clonotype turned up many times. This chain links TRBV7-9 with TRBJ2-7; D possibly uses TRBD1 or TRBD2 (5 bases each). This CDR3 region has 13 residues. V lost 0 bases and J 7 bases, leaving 10 bases between the germline ends. Looked up from germline, CDR1 is SEHNR and CDR2 is FQNEAQ (reference sequence). The CDR3 sequence: CASSLAHRREQYF. CDR3 in DNA: TGTGCCAGCAGCTTAGCGCACAGGAGGGAGCAGTACTTC.

This clonotype was observed a few times. This chain joins TRBV7-3 and TRBJ2-1, with D perhaps given as TRBD1 or TRBD2 (5 bases each). CDR1 SGHTA and CDR2 FQGTGA come from the germline V gene. The V gene lost 1 base and the J gene lost 4 bases, with 11 bases spanning the gap. There are 15 residues in the CDR3. DNA of the CDR3: TGTGCCAGCAGCTTAAGCCGGGACGGTTACAATGAGCAGTTCTTC. Translation: CASSLSRDGYNEQFF.

This clonotype turned up a few times. The chain employs TRBV6-5 and TRBJ1-6; 9 bases line up with TRBD1. CDR1 is MNHEY, CDR2 SVGAGI, per germline. The CDR3 consists of 19 residues. V trimming: 3 bases; J trimming: 5 bases; junction bases outside the gene matches: 14. The CDR3 nucleotides are TGTGCCAGCAGTTATGTGCGACAGGGGGTAAGGACGGATAATTCACCCCTCCACTTT. Its translation: CASSYVRQGVRTDNSPLHF.